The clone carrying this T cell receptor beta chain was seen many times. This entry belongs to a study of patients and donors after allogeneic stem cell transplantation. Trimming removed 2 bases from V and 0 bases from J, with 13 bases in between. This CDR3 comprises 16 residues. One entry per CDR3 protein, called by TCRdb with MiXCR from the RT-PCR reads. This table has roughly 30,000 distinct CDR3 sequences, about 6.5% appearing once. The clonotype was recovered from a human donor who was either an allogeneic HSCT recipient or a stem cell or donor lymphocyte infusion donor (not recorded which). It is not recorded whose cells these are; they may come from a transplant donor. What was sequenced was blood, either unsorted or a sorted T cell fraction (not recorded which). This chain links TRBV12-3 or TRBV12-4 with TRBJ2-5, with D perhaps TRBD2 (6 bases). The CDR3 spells CASSLTGTGNQETQYF. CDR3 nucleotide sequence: TGTGCCAGCAGTTTAACTGGGACTGGCAACCAAGAGACCCAGTACTTC.